This T cell receptor (beta chain) was recorded in a study of T cell repertoires in aging, cancer and after chemotherapy. Study-wide results and limits: In cancer patients, declining TCR diversity with age involved lost richness and lost evenness.

A single count supports this clonotype. The antigen remains undetermined. This may arise from a read error, as a much more abundant clone is one base away. Multiplex touch-down PCR with TRB-A/B primers amplified rearranged V-D-J TRB sequences. TCRdb independently ran MiXCR on the multiplex PCR reads; one entry per CDR3 protein. The table records roughly 780 distinct CDR3 sequences, about 25% of them present only once. TCR beta rearrangements were amplified from peripheral blood genomic DNA. The CDR3 spans 17 residues. Deletions cut 0 bases from V and 3 bases from J, with 18 bases between. The germline V gene has CDR1 DFQATT and CDR2 SNEGSKA (reference sequence).

The sample taken for sequencing was blood. This rearrangement joins TRBV20-1 to TRBJ1-5; D is perhaps TRBD1 (6 bases). The clonotype comes from a human donor with a solid tumor. The CDR3 DNA sequence: TGCAGTGCTAGAGATAAGTTGGGGGCGAGCAACAATCAGCCCCAGCATTTT. Residues: CSARDKLGASNNQPQHF.